The clone carrying this T cell receptor (beta chain) occurred many times. Its specificity is not known. 5'RACE primed at constant segments yielded TCR alpha and TCR beta cDNA libraries bearing sample barcodes and UMIs. TCRdb fed the 5' RACE reads into MiXCR, producing one record per CDR3 protein. The sample shows some 150,000 distinct CDR3 sequences, roughly 6.3% of them seen only once. The J segment lost 0 bases and the V segment lost 6 bases, leaving 6 bases of the junction unmatched. The length of the CDR3 is 14 residues. Germline V CDR1 and CDR2: SQVTM, ANQGSEA. This specimen comes from a study of T-cell memory formation after mild COVID-19. Notes on the study in general: Second-wave clones peaking on day 37 lacked confirmed SARS-CoV-2 specificity. Day 15 to 85 contracting clones showed balanced CD4/CD8; later expanders leaned CD4+. Some SARS-CoV-2-responding clones were already detected in memory before infection.

The clonotype was recovered from an adult woman who had mild COVID-19 (a few samples of this study predate the infection). Cell type and time point are not known. The chain combines TRBV29-1 with TRBJ1-2; 8 bases map to TRBD1. Material for sequencing was PBMCs or a T cell subset sorted from them (not recorded which). CDR3 nucleotides: TGCAGCGTGTGGACAGGGACGACTAACTATGGCTACACCTTC. This codes for CSVWTGTTNYGYTF. Drawing the rest from reference TRBV29-1 and TRBJ1-2, the complete variable domain is SAVISQKPSRDICQRGTSLTIQCQVDSQVTMMFWYRQQPGQSLTLIATANQGSEATYESGFVIDKFPISRPNLTFSTLTVSNMSPEDSSIYLCSVWTGTTNYGYTFGSGTRLTVV.